This entry lists 7 T cell receptor beta chains sequenced from one sample in a study of regulatory T cells in long-lasting Graves disease. Described time point: newly diagnosed GD, antithyroid drugs for less than 3 months. PBMC-derived RNA was used for the TCR library. Arm-PCR of CDR3 regions and iRepertoire HTBI primers were the basis on which TCR beta libraries were built. TCRdb analysed the multiplex PCR reads with MiXCR anew, one entry per CDR3 protein. The sample contains about 520,000 distinct CDR3 sequences, 12% of which appear only once. The same sample was also used in a study of T cells in Graves' hyperthyroidism and ophthalmopathy.

The sample consisted of peripheral blood mononuclear cells (PBMCs), taken at new diagnosis, from a patient treated with antithyroid drugs. Receptors were obtained from a young woman with Graves disease.

This clonotype was counted many times. This chain joins TRBV27 and TRBJ2-7, with D perhaps TRBD1 (6 bases). This CDR3 has 13 residues. From germline, CDR1 is MNHEY and CDR2 SMNVEV (reference sequence). The ends were cut back, 5 bases at V and 6 bases at J, with 14 bases in the middle. CDR3 in DNA: TGTGCCAGCAGTCCCATACAGGGCGGCGAGCAGTACTTC. It translates to CASSPIQGGEQYF.

This clonotype was observed at least ten times. The rearrangement uses TRBV20-1 and TRBJ1-5; a weak D match, TRBD1 (5 bases). The CDR3 has 14 amino acids. CDR1 DFQATT and CDR2 SNEGSKA come from the germline V gene (reference sequence). Trimming removed 7 bases from V and 6 bases from J, with 19 bases in between. CDR3 in DNA: TGCAGTGTGTCATGGGCGGGGGATTTTCAGCCCCAGCATTTT. Residues: CSVSWAGDFQPQHF.

This clonotype was found many times. The chain recombines TRBV12-3 or TRBV12-4 with TRBJ2-1; perhaps TRBD2 as D (6 bases). V was trimmed by 5 bases and J by 6 bases, leaving 17 bases between them. CDR3 length: 15 residues. The CDR3 region is CASSPRDFNPNEQFF. The CDR3 region has the DNA TGTGCCAGCAGTCCCCGGGACTTCAACCCCAATGAGCAGTTCTTC.

Turning to this clonotype: A read error is possible here, since a much larger clone lies one base away. V usage is TRBV20-1 and J usage is TRBJ2-3; D is unclear. Per germline, CDR1 DFQATT and CDR2 SNEGSKA (reference sequence). V was cut by 6 bases and J by 1 base, with 11 bases left in between. The CDR3 has 13 residues. CDR3 sequence reads: CSALDQRTDTQYF. For the CDR3, the DNA is TGCAGTGCGCTGGACCAGCGCACAGATACGCAGTATTTT.

The chain combines TRBV6-2 or TRBV6-3 with TRBJ2-7, with TRBD1 matching over 8 bases. This CDR3 spans 13 amino acids. Trimming at V came to 2 bases and at J to 7 bases, leaving 4 bases not matched to a gene. Germline V gene lookup returns CDR1 MNHEY and CDR2 SVGEGT. Here the CDR3 reads CASSYDRGREQYF. The CDR3 nucleotides read TGTGCCAGCAGTTACGACAGGGGCCGGGAGCAGTACTTC.

This clonotype was seen ten or more times. The chain links TRBV30 to TRBJ1-2, with D perhaps TRBD1 (6 bases). Looked up from germline, CDR1 is GTSNPN and CDR2 is SVGIG (reference sequence). V was clipped by 2 bases and J by 3 bases, with 10 bases between them. This CDR3 is built from 13 residues. The chain's CDR3 is CAWSSQGHYGYTF. The CDR3 DNA sequence: TGTGCCTGGAGTTCCCAGGGGCACTATGGCTACACCTTC.

The table lists this clonotype with many counts. This sequence joins TRBV19 and TRBJ2-7; 7 bases line up with TRBD2. Germline-derived CDR1 and CDR2 are LNHDA and SQIVND (reference sequence). Trimming removed 5 bases from V and 2 bases from J; junction bases left unmatched: 9. This CDR3 region has 15 residues. The CDR3 region is CASSLQGGNTYEQYF. The DNA of the CDR3 is TGTGCCAGTAGTCTCCAGGGAGGGAATACCTACGAGCAGTACTTC.